This T cell receptor beta chain comes out of a study of T cells expressing NK-cell markers. TCRdb re-analyzed the 5' RACE reads; it lists each CDR3 protein once, without DNA. The sample data list over 150,000 distinct CDR3 sequences. CDR1 MNHEY and CDR2 SMNVEV come from the germline V gene (reference sequence). There are 17 residues in the CDR3. The sequence came from a woman in her fifties or sixties in good health. Sequencing was done on a sample of blood T cells: a sorted CD56 or NKG2C T cell subset, CD4+ or CD8+ T cells, or bulk PBMC T cells (not recorded which). The chain employs TRBV27 and TRBJ2-1. CDR3 protein: CASSLSYPHLADNEQFF.